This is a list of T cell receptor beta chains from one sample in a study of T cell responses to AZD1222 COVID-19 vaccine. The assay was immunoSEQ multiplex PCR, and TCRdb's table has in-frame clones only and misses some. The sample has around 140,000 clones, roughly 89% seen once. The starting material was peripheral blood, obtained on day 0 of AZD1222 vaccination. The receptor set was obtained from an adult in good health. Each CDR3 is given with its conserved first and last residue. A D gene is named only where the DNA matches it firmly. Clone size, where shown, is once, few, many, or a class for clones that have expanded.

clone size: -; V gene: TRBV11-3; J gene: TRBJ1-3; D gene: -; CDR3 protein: CASSGKDSPGNTIYF; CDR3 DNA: TGTGCCAGCAGCGGGAAGGACTCTCCTGGAAACACCATATATTTT
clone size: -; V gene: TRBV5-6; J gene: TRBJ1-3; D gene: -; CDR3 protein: CASRPLGQLGGNTIYF; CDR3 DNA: TGTGCCAGCAGGCCTCTCGGACAGCTCGGAGGAAACACCATATATTTT
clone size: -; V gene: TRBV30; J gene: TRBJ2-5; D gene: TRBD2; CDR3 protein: CAWNPGLAGGIEETQYF; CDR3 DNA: TGTGCCTGGAACCCAGGACTAGCGGGAGGGATTGAAGAGACCCAGTACTTC
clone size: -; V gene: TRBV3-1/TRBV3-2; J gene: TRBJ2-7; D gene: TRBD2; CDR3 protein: CASSQRGTSGSSQYF; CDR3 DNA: TGTGCCAGCAGCCAACGTGGGACTAGCGGGAGTTCGCAGTACTTC
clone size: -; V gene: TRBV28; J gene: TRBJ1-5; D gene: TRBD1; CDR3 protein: CASSLLTGSWNQPQHF; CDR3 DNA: TGTGCCAGCAGTCTGTTGACAGGGTCTTGGAATCAGCCCCAGCATTTT
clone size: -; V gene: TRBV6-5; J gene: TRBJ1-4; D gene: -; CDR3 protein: CASSSANEKLFF; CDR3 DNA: TGTGCCAGCAGTTCAGCTAATGAAAAACTGTTTTTT
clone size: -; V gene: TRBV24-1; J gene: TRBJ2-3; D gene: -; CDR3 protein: CATSDWDERDTQYF; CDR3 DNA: TGTGCCACCAGTGATTGGGACGAAAGGGATACGCAGTATTTT
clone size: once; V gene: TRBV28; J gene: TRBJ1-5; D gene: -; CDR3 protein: CASSLDRESNQPQHF; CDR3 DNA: TGTGCCAGCAGTTTAGACCGGGAAAGCAATCAGCCCCAGCATTTT
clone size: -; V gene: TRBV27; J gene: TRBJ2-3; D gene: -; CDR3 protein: CASSLFSGVSTDTQYF; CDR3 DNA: TGTGCCAGCAGTTTATTCTCCGGAGTTAGCACAGATACGCAGTATTTT
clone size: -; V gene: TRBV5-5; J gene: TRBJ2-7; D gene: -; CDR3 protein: CASSWGTSFYEQYF; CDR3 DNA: TGTGCCAGCAGCTGGGGCACTAGTTTCTACGAGCAGTACTTC
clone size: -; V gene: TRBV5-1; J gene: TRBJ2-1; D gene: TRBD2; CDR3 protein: CASSLALAGGPHSYNEQFF; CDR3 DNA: TGCGCCAGCAGCTTGGCCTTAGCGGGAGGGCCCCACTCCTACAATGAGCAGTTCTTC
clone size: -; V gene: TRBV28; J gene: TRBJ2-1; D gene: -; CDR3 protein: CASRGPGPSSYNEQFF; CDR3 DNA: TGTGCCAGCAGGGGGCCCGGGCCCAGCTCCTACAATGAGCAGTTCTTC
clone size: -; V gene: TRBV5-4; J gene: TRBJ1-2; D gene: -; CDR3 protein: CASSLAEGWNYGYTF; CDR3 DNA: TGTGCCAGCAGCTTGGCCGAGGGATGGAACTATGGCTACACCTTC
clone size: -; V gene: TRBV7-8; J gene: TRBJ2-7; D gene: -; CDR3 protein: CASSLRGRGHEQYF; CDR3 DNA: TGTGCCAGCAGCTTAAGGGGCAGGGGCCACGAGCAGTACTTC
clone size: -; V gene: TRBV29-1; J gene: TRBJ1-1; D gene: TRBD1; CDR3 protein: CSVVDRGRVTEAFF; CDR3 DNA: TGCAGCGTGGTAGACAGGGGGCGAGTCACTGAAGCTTTCTTT
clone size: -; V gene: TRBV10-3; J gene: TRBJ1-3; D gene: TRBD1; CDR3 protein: CAISARDRGNTIYF; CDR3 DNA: TGTGCCATCAGTGCTAGGGACAGAGGAAACACCATATATTTT
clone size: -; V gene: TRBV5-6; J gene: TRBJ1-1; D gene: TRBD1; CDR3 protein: CASSTLQGALSYTEAFF; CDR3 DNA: TGTGCCAGCAGCACCCTACAGGGGGCGCTCTCTTACACTGAAGCTTTCTTT
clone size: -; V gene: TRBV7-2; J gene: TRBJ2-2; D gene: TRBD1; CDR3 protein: CASSLEGARAGELFF; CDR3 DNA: TGTGCCAGCAGCTTAGAGGGGGCGCGGGCCGGGGAGCTGTTTTTT
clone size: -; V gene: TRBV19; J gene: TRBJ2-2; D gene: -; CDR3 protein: CASSAAGRTGELFF; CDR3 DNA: TGTGCCAGTAGTGCGGCGGGACGCACCGGGGAGCTGTTTTTT
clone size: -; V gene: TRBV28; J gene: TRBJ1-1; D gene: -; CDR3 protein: CASRNLRGIGEAFF; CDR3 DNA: TGTGCCAGCAGGAATCTTCGGGGAATCGGTGAAGCTTTCTTT
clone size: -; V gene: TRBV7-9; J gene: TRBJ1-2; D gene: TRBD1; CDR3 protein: CASSRGTAYGYTF; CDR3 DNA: TGTGCCAGCAGCCGCGGGACAGCCTATGGCTACACCTTC
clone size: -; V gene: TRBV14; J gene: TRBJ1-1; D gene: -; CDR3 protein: CASSPRSLRSVNTEAFF; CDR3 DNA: TGTGCCAGCAGCCCCAGGTCCCTCCGAAGTGTGAACACTGAAGCTTTCTTT
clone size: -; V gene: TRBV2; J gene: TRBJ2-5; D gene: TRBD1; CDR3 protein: CASSVRQGRLKETQYF; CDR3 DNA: TGTGCCAGCAGTGTCCGACAGGGGCGGTTAAAAGAGACCCAGTACTTC
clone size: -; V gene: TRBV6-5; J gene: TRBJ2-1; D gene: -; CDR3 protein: CASSYGEDRYNEQFF; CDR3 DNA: TGTGCCAGCAGTTACGGGGAGGACAGGTACAATGAGCAGTTCTTC
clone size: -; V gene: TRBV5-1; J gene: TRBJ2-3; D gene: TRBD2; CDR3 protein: CASSPGLARTDTQYF; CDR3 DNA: TGCGCCAGCAGTCCTGGACTAGCGAGGACAGATACGCAGTATTTT
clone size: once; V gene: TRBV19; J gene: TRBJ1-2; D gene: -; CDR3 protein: CASSIGSGQLNYGYTF; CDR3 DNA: TGTGCCAGTAGTATAGGGTCGGGGCAGTTGAACTATGGCTACACCTTC
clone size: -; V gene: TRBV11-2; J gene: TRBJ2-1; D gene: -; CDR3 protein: CASSSLSLKNEQFF; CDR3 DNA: TGTGCCAGCAGCTCACTGTCGTTAAAGAATGAGCAGTTCTTC
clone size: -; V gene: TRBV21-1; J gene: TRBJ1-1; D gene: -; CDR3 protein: CASSPDREEGNTEAFF; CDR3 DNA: TGTGCCAGCAGCCCTGACAGGGAGGAAGGGAACACTGAAGCTTTCTTT
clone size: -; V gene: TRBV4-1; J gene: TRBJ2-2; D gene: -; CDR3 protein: CASSTRQDTGELFF; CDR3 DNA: TGCGCCAGCAGCACCCGACAAGACACCGGGGAGCTGTTTTTT
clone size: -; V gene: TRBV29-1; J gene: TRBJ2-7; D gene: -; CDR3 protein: CSVGQSYEQYF; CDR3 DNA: TGCAGCGTTGGACAGTCCTACGAGCAGTACTTC
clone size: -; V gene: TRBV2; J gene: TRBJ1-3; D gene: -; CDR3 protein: CASMLGGRLLSGNTIYF; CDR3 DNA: TGTGCCAGCATGTTAGGGGGACGGTTACTCTCTGGAAACACCATATATTTT
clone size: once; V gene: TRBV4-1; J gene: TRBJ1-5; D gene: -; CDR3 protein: CASSQDRQVNQPQHF; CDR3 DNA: TGCGCCAGCAGCCAAGACAGACAGGTTAATCAGCCCCAGCATTTT
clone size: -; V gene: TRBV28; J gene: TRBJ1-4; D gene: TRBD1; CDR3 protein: CASSHSGTGRGNEKLFF; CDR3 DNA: TGTGCCAGCAGTCATTCCGGGACAGGGCGAGGTAATGAAAAACTGTTTTTT
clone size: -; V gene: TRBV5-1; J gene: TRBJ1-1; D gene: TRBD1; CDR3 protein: CASSFAGGTEAFF; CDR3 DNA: TGCGCCAGCAGCTTCGCAGGGGGTACTGAAGCTTTCTTT
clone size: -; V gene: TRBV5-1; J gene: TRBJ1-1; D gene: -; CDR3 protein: CASSLWGQDTEAFF; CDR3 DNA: TGCGCCAGCAGCTTGTGGGGGCAGGACACTGAAGCTTTCTTT
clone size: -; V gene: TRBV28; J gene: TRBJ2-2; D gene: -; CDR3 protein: CASSSPYQGRVSPGELFF; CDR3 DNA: TGTGCCAGCAGCTCTCCTTATCAAGGCAGGGTAAGTCCCGGGGAGCTGTTTTTT
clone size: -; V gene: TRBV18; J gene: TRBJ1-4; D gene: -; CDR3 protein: CASSGKTDVNEKLFF; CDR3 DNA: TGTGCCAGCTCAGGAAAGACGGACGTAAATGAAAAACTGTTTTTT
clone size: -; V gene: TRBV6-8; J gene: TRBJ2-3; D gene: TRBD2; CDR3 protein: CASSYSSGSHSDTQYF; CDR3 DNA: TGTGCCAGCAGTTACTCGAGCGGGAGTCATTCAGATACGCAGTATTTT
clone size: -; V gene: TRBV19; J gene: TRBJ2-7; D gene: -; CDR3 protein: CASSPSLGSSYEQYF; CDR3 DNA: TGTGCCAGTAGCCCGTCTTTGGGGAGCTCCTACGAGCAGTACTTC
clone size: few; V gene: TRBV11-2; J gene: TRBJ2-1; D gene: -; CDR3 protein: CASSQLRRPGEQFF; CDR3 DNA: TGTGCCAGCAGCCAGTTAAGGAGACCCGGGGAGCAGTTCTTC
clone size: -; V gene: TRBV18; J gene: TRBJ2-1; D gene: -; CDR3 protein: CASSPNDRINEQFF; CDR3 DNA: TGTGCCAGCTCACCGAATGACAGAATCAATGAGCAGTTCTTC
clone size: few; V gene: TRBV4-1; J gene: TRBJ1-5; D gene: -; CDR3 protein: CASSPDSSLNQPQHF; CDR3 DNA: TGCGCCAGCAGCCCGGACAGTTCCCTCAATCAGCCCCAGCATTTT
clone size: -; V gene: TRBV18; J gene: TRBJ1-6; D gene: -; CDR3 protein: CASSPSGLNSPLHF; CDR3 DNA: TGTGCCAGCTCACCATCGGGACTTAATTCACCCCTCCACTTT
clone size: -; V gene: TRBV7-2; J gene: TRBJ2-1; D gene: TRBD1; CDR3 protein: CASSRQGSSYNEQFF; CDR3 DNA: TGTGCCAGCAGTCGACAGGGTTCCTCCTACAATGAGCAGTTCTTC
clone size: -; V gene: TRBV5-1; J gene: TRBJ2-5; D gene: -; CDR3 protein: CASSLGPRETQYF; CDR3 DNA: TGCGCCAGCAGCTTGGGTCCCAGAGAGACCCAGTACTTC
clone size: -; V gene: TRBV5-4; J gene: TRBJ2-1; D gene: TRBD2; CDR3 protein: CASSEGTSYRWEQFF; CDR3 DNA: TGTGCCAGCAGCGAGGGGACTAGCTACCGGTGGGAGCAGTTCTTC
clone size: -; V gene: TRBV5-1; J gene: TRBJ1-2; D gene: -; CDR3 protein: CASSLFSLNYGYTF; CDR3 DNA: TGCGCCAGCAGCTTGTTCAGCTTAAACTATGGCTACACCTTC
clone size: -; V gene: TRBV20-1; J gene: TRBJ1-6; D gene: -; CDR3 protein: CSASSGDSPLHF; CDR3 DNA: TGCAGTGCTAGTTCTGGGGATTCACCCCTCCACTTT
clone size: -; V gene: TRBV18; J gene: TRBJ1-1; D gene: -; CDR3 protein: CASSPPSRYEAFF; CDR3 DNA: TGTGCCAGCTCACCACCGAGTCGGTATGAAGCTTTCTTT
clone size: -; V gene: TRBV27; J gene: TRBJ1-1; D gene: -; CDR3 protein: CASSFYAENTEAFF; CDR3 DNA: TGTGCCAGCAGTTTTTATGCGGAGAACACTGAAGCTTTCTTT